The 32 T cell receptor beta chains reported below all come from one sample, sequenced in a study of T-cell memory formation after mild COVID-19. MiXCR, run by TCRdb on the 5' RACE reads, gives a single entry per CDR3 protein. This sample has 380,000 or so distinct CDR3 sequences, with about 15% found just once. Sequencing used PBMCs or a T cell subset sorted from them (not recorded which). The receptors shown here come from a man aged 18 to 30 who had mild COVID-19 (a few samples of this study predate the infection). Cell type and time point are not known.

This clonotype was counted a few times. The chain has TRBV5-1 and TRBJ1-2; perhaps TRBD1 as D (6 bases). The CDR3 runs 14 residues. Germline loops: CDR1 SGHRS, CDR2 YFSETQ. Trimming removed 1 base at V and 6 bases at J, with 13 bases between. In DNA, the CDR3 is TGCGCCAGCAGCTTGTTACAGGGTGACGATGGCTACACCTTC. Its protein product is CASSLLQGDDGYTF.

The rearrangement links TRBV7-2 to TRBJ2-1; the match to TRBD1 covers 9 bases. Germline V gives CDR1 SGHTA, CDR2 FQGNSA. This CDR3 is built from 16 residues. V gave up 4 bases and J gave up 1 base; unmatched junction bases: 5. The CDR3 loop reads CASSWLTGGSYNEQFF. The CDR3 DNA follows: TGTGCCAGCAGCTGGCTGACAGGGGGGTCCTACAATGAGCAGTTCTTC.

This clonotype showed up just a few times. This chain links TRBV6-2 or TRBV6-3 with TRBJ1-3, with D possibly TRBD1 on 5 matching bases. V was shortened by 2 bases and J by 8 bases, with 19 bases between the two germline ends. Germline values: CDR1 MNHEY, CDR2 SVGEGT. The length of the CDR3 is 16 residues. Written as DNA, the CDR3 is TGTGCCAGCAGTTACGCGGCCGCCGGCACGGGGGACACCATATATTTT. Its translation: CASSYAAAGTGDTIYF.

The rearrangement links TRBV29-1 to TRBJ1-1, with D possibly TRBD1 on 5 matching bases. This CDR3 has 11 residues. Germline assignment: CDR1 SQVTM and CDR2 ANQGSEA. Trimming removed 4 bases from V and 10 bases from J, with 13 bases in between. The CDR3 loop reads CSVGGYRLAFF. The CDR3 coding sequence is TGCAGCGTTGGGGGGTACAGGTTAGCTTTCTTT.

This clonotype was found a few times. The chain is built from TRBV10-3 and TRBJ2-1; D is unclear. Trimming cost V 6 bases and J 5 bases, with 14 bases left between them. Germline V gene data show CDR1 as ENHRY and CDR2 as SYGVKD. The CDR3 length is 14 residues. The DNA for the CDR3 is TGTGCCATCAGACCGGGCTATGGGGACAATGAGCAGTTCTTC. Translating gives CAIRPGYGDNEQFF.

Ten or more counts support this clonotype. The DNA is left out, because the CDR3 cannot be placed on it with certainty; the CDR3 is given as TCRdb lists it. CDR3 sequence reads: CASILVSRGGYSTGELFF. This chain joins TRBV7-6 and TRBJ2-2; TRBD1 is the table's D call, not checked against the DNA. Looked up from germline, CDR1 is SGHVS and CDR2 is FNYEAQ. Including both end residues, the CDR3 is 18 amino acids long.

The rearrangement uses TRBV4-3 and TRBJ2-7; D is unresolved. CDR1 is LGHNA and CDR2 is YSLEER in the germline V gene. The CDR3 runs to 15 residues. V lost 3 bases to trimming and J lost 2 bases, with 14 bases between them. CDR3 residues: CASSQASQPAYEQYF. CDR3 DNA: TGCGCCAGCAGCCAGGCGAGTCAACCTGCCTACGAGCAGTACTTC.

The rearrangement uses TRBV5-4 and TRBJ1-2, with a tentative D call TRBD1 (5 bases). Germline V gene sequence: CDR1 SGHNT, CDR2 YYREEE (reference sequence). Trimming removed 4 bases from V and 6 bases from J, with 19 bases in between. The CDR3 length is 15 residues. Here the CDR3 DNA reads TGTGCCAGCAGCCTTGCGAGCGGGGCGCGGAATGGCTACACCTTC. This codes for CASSLASGARNGYTF.

This clonotype was picked up a small number of times. V is TRBV15 and J is TRBJ2-6; D is undetermined. From germline, CDR1 is LNHNV and CDR2 YYDKDF (reference sequence). V shed 3 bases and J shed 1 base, with 10 bases lying between them. This CDR3 contains 16 residues. CDR3 coding DNA: TGTGCCACCAGCAGGAGTTGGGGATCTGGGGCCAACGTCCTGACTTTC. It codes for CATSRSWGSGANVLTF.

This clonotype was detected a few times. The chain employs TRBV11-2 and TRBJ1-4, with 8 bases matching TRBD1. CDR3 size: 15 residues. Trimming took 5 bases from V and 3 from J; bases not matched to a gene: 5. Germline assignment: CDR1 SGHAT and CDR2 FQNNGV. This chain's CDR3 is CASSPQGAANEKLFF. For the CDR3, the DNA is TGTGCCAGCAGCCCTCAGGGGGCGGCTAATGAAAAACTGTTTTTT.

The chain carries TRBV7-6 and TRBJ2-3; no clear D. V was clipped by 0 bases and J by 14 bases, with 18 bases between them. The length of the CDR3 is 14 residues. Germline assignment: CDR1 SGHVS and CDR2 FNYEAQ. CDR3 in DNA: TGTGCCAGCAGCTTAGCGGGTGTGGCAGGCGTTCCGTATTTT. Translation: CASSLAGVAGVPYF. The whole variable domain, remainder taken from reference TRBV7-6 and TRBJ2-3, is GAGVSQSPRYKVTKRGQDVALRCDPISGHVSLYWYRQALGQGPEFLTYFNYEAQQDKSGLPNDRFSAERPEGSISTLTIQRTEQRDSAMYRCASSLAGVAGVPYFGPGTRLTVL.

This clonotype showed up just a few times. The chain employs TRBV20-1 and TRBJ2-5, with 7 bases matching TRBD2. Germline CDR1 reads DFQATT; CDR2 reads SNEGSKA (reference sequence). Unmatched junction bases numbered 4, after V lost 6 bases and J lost 6 bases. This CDR3 is built from 11 residues. CDR3 nucleotide sequence: TGCAGTGCCAGGGAGGGGCAGACCCAGTACTTC. As protein: CSAREGQTQYF.

This chain uses TRBV5-1 with TRBJ2-6; D is unclear. The germline CDR1 and CDR2 sequences are SGHRS and YFSETQ. Trimming left V 3 bases short and J 2 bases short, with 12 bases between. The length of the CDR3 is 16 residues. The DNA of the CDR3 is TGCGCCAGCAGCTCTGGACGGCTCGCTGGGGCCAACGTCCTGACTTTC. Amino acids: CASSSGRLAGANVLTF.

This clonotype showed up many times. The gene calls are TRBV3-1 and TRBJ1-6; D call uncertain. The CDR3 spans 13 residues. CDR1 and CDR2 (germline): LGHDT, YNNKEL (reference sequence). Trimming took 3 bases from V and 14 from J, leaving 14 bases between them. CDR3 bases: TGTGCCAGCAGCCAGAATGAAGGTTTGACCCTCCACTTT. It codes for CASSQNEGLTLHF.

The genes are TRBV4-1 and TRBJ2-7, with TRBD1 matching over 7 bases. Germline V gives CDR1 MGHRA, CDR2 YSYEKL. This CDR3 is built from 15 residues. The V segment lost 0 bases and the J segment 3 bases; nucleotides outside the gene matches: 5. DNA for the CDR3: TGCGCCAGCAGCCAAGAAGGGGCAGGGGGCTACGAGCAGTACTTC. It is translated as CASSQEGAGGYEQYF.

This clonotype was seen many times. The rearrangement links TRBV7-8 to TRBJ1-2; D unclear. Trimming cost V 5 bases and J 8 bases, with 18 bases left between them. Germline V gene data show CDR1 as SGHVS and CDR2 as FQNEAQ. The CDR3 sequence is 14 residues long. The CDR3: CASSTPTRAGGYTF. The CDR3, as DNA: TGTGCCAGCAGCACCCCGACACGGGCCGGAGGCTACACCTTC.

This clonotype was seen only a few times. The CDR3, as DNA: TGTGCCAGTAGTATAGATCGGGCCAGGAGATTCACTGAAGCTTTCTTT. As protein: CASSIDRARRFTEAFF. The chain carries TRBV19 and TRBJ1-1, with no clear D. The CDR3 is 16 amino acids. Per germline, CDR1 LNHDA and CDR2 SQIVND (reference sequence). V was pared by 0 bases and J by 4 bases, with 15 bases between. Combining the CDR3 with reference TRBV19 and TRBJ1-1 gives the whole variable domain DGGITQSPKYLFRKEGQNVTLSCEQNLNHDAMYWYRQDPGQGLRLIYYSQIVNDFQKGDIAEGYSVSREKKESFPLTVTSAQKNPTAFYLCASSIDRARRFTEAFFGQGTRLTVV.

The chain combines TRBV20-1 with TRBJ2-5; no definite D call. V lost 2 bases and J 2 bases, leaving 12 bases between the germline ends. The germline CDR1 and CDR2 sequences are DFQATT and SNEGSKA (reference sequence). This CDR3 comprises 14 residues. As DNA, the CDR3 is TGCAGTGCTAGATCCCTTTCTGGGCAAGAGACCCAGTACTTC. Encoded protein: CSARSLSGQETQYF.

This clonotype was seen a few times. The genes are TRBV12-3 or TRBV12-4 and TRBJ1-6; TRBD1 might be the D (6 bases). With 6 bases removed from V and 9 bases from J, the gap between germline ends came to 18 bases. The CDR3 is made up of 15 amino acids. CDR3 region: CASSRTTTGFSPLHF. CDR3 in DNA: TGTGCCAGCAGCCGCACCACAACAGGGTTTTCACCCCTCCACTTT.

This clonotype was found many times. The chain couples TRBV19 to TRBJ2-5; TRBD1 agrees at 9 bases. CDR1 and CDR2 (germline): LNHDA, SQIVND (reference sequence). The CDR3 length is 14 residues. J gave up 4 bases and V 2 bases, and 2 bases lay outside the gene matches. CDR3 sequence reads: CASSITGGGETQYF. In DNA, the CDR3 is TGTGCCAGTAGTATAACAGGGGGCGGAGAGACCCAGTACTTC.

This clonotype was counted only a few times. The chain combines TRBV7-2 with TRBJ2-7; 10 bases line up with TRBD2. Germline trimming cut 5 bases from V and 3 bases from J; bases unmatched to any gene: 7. The CDR3 is 15 residues long. Looked up from germline, CDR1 is SGHTA and CDR2 is FQGNSA. CDR3 DNA sequence: TGTGCCAGCAGCGCAGGTCCTAGCGGGGGCTACGAGCAGTACTTC. It codes for CASSAGPSGGYEQYF.

This clonotype was observed at least ten times. The genes are TRBV5-1 and TRBJ2-2; D not resolved. Trimming left V 2 bases short and J 7 bases short, with 6 bases between. This CDR3 contains 12 residues. Per germline, CDR1 SGHRS and CDR2 YFSETQ. For the CDR3, the DNA is TGCGCCAGCAGCTTAGAAGTCGGGGAGCTGTTTTTT. Translating it yields CASSLEVGELFF.

In its sample, this clonotype was seen a few times. The genes are TRBV7-2 and TRBJ1-5; D perhaps matches TRBD1 (6 bases). V was clipped by 4 bases and J by 0 bases, with 10 bases between them. Germline assignment: CDR1 SGHTA and CDR2 FQGNSA. There are 15 residues in the CDR3. As DNA, the CDR3 is TGTGCCAGCAGCTGGGACATTTCTAGCAATCAGCCCCAGCATTTT. This sequence encodes CASSWDISSNQPQHF.

This rearrangement joins TRBV5-1 to TRBJ2-1, with 8 positions matching TRBD2. The germline V gene has CDR1 SGHRS and CDR2 YFSETQ. V shed 4 bases and J 7 bases; nucleotides not matched to a gene: 7. This CDR3 is built from 14 residues. DNA for the CDR3: TGCGCCAGCAGCACCGGGACTAGGATGAATGAGCAGTTCTTC. It specifies CASSTGTRMNEQFF.

This chain uses TRBV7-2 with TRBJ1-3; the D gene is possibly TRBD1 (5 bases). CDR3 size: 15 residues. Germline V gene sequence: CDR1 SGHTA, CDR2 FQGNSA. The V end was cut by 3 bases, the J end by 0 bases, with 9 bases between. The CDR3: CASSFGTASGNTIYF. The CDR3 nucleotides read TGTGCCAGCAGCTTTGGGACGGCCTCTGGAAACACCATATATTTT.

The chain joins TRBV6-2 or TRBV6-3 to TRBJ1-1; TRBD1 might be the D (6 bases). With 6 bases removed from V and 1 base from J, the gap between germline ends came to 21 bases. The CDR3 is made up of 17 amino acids. Looked up from germline, CDR1 is MNHEY and CDR2 is SVGEGT. The CDR3 DNA follows: TGTGCCAGCAGACCCGGGGAGGGGGGGGCGAAGAACACTGAAGCTTTCTTT. It yields the protein CASRPGEGGAKNTEAFF.

The chain combines TRBV29-1 with TRBJ2-3; unclear D gene. V was shortened by 2 bases and J by 0 bases, with 3 bases between the two germline ends. The CDR3 length is 12 residues. Germline V gene sequence: CDR1 SQVTM, CDR2 ANQGSEA. The CDR3 DNA reads TGCAGCGTTGAAAGTAGCACAGATACGCAGTATTTT. Its translation: CSVESSTDTQYF.

The chain employs TRBV4-1 and TRBJ1-5; D ambiguous. In germline, CDR1 is MGHRA, CDR2 YSYEKL. V was shortened by 8 bases and J by 4 bases, with 15 bases between the two germline ends. The CDR3 contains 14 residues. CDR3 protein: CASSPLTLNQPQHF. CDR3 sequence (DNA): TGCGCCAGCTCCCCCCTTACTCTTAATCAGCCCCAGCATTTT.

This clonotype has a handful of counts. V gene TRBV7-3 combines with J gene TRBJ2-5, with no clear D. V lost 3 bases and J 9 bases, leaving 8 bases between the germline ends. The CDR3 runs to 11 residues. The germline gives CDR1 SGHTA, CDR2 FQGTGA. For the CDR3, the DNA is TGTGCCAGCAGCTTCCAAAAGGCCCAGTACTTC. It codes for CASSFQKAQYF.

The genes are TRBV28 and TRBJ1-5, with a tentative D call TRBD1 (5 bases). CDR1 and CDR2 (germline): MDHEN, SYDVKM. The CDR3 loop spans 15 amino acids. Trimming shortened V by 6 bases and J by 7 bases, and 19 bases separated the two germline ends. As DNA, the CDR3 is TGTGCCAGCAGGTCCGGGACGAAAGGGCGACAGCCCCAGCATTTT. Residues: CASRSGTKGRQPQHF.

This clonotype was recorded at least ten times. J is TRBJ2-1 and V is TRBV7-6; 7 nucleotides align to TRBD1. V was pared by 1 base and J by 8 bases, with 11 bases of the junction left unmatched. The germline gives CDR1 SGHVS, CDR2 FNYEAQ. The CDR3 runs to 16 residues. The CDR3 loop reads CASSLGRRGPLDEQFF. DNA of the CDR3: TGTGCCAGCAGCTTAGGGAGAAGGGGGCCCCTAGATGAGCAGTTCTTC.

This rearrangement joins TRBV4-3 to TRBJ2-2; 12 bases agree with TRBD2. This CDR3 is 17 amino acids long. CDR1 and CDR2 from the germline V gene are LGHNA and YSLEER. With 0 bases clipped from V and 4 bases from J, the junction kept 3 bases outside the gene matches. CDR3 sequence (DNA): TGCGCCAGCAGCCAAGATCTAGCGGGGGGGCCCACCGGGGAGCTGTTTTTT. Translating it yields CASSQDLAGGPTGELFF.